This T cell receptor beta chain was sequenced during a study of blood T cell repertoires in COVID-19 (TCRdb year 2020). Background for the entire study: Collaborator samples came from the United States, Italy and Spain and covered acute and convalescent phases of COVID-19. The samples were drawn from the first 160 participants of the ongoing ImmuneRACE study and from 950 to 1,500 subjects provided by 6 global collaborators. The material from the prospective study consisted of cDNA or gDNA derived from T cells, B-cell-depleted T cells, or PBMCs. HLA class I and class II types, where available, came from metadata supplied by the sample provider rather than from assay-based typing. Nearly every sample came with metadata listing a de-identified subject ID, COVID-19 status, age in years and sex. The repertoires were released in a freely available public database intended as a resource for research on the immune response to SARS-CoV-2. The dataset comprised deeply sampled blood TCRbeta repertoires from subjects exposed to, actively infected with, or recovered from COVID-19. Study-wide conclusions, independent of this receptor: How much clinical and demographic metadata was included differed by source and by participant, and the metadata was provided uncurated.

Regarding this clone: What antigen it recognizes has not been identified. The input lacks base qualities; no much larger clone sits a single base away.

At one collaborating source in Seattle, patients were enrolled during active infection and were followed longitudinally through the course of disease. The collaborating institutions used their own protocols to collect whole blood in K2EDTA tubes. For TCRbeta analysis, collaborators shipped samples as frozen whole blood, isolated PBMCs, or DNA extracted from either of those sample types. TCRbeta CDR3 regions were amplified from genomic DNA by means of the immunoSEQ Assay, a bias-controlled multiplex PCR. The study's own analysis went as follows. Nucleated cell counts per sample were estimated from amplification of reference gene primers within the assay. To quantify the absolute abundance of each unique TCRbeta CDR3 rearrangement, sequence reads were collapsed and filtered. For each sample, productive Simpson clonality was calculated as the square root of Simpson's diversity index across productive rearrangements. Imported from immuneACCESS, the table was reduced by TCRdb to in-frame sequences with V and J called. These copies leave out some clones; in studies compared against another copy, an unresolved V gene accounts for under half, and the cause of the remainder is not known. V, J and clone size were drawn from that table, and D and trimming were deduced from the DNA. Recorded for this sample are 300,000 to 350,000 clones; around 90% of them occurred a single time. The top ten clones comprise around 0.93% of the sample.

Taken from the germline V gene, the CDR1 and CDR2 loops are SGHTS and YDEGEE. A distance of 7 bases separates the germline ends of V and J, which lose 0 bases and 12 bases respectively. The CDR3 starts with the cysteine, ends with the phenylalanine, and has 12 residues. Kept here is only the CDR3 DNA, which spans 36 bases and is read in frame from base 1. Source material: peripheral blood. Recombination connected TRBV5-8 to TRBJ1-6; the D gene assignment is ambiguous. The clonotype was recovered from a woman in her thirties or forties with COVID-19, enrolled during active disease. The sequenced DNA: TGTGCCAGCAGCTTGGGAGGCGGACCCCTCCACTTT. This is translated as CASSLGGGPLHF.